This TCR beta chain stems from a study of CD4 T cells in relation to SARS-CoV-2 and coronaviruses. Trimming removed 3 bases from V and 4 bases from J, with 4 bases in between. Germline V lookup: CDR1 SGHRS, CDR2 YFSETQ. The CDR3 sequence is 11 residues long. CD4+ T cells from unexposed donors were obtained before the COVID-19 pandemic (2011-2018). CD4+ T cells were isolated from the cells after 10 days of culture. TCRdb's copy holds only in-frame clones and misses some; the assay was immunoSEQ multiplex PCR. The table records 25,000 to 30,000 clones, about 70% of them present only once. As concerns this clone: As yet, its antigen is unknown.

This TCR came from a human donor in good health. Sequenced input: CD4+ T cells from PBMCs, cultured in vitro. V and J are TRBV5-1 and TRBJ2-5, with unresolved D. The CDR3 DNA reads TGCGCCAGCAGCTCCTCAGAGACCCAGTACTTC. It specifies CASSSSETQYF.